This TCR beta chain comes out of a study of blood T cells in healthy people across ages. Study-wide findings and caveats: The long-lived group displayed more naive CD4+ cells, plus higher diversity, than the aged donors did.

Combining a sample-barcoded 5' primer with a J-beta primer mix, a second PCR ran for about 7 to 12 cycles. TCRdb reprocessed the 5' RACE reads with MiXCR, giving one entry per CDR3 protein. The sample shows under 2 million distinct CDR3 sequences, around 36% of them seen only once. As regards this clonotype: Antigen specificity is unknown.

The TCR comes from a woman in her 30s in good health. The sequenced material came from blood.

The CDR3 loop is CSAEGYTF. The CDR3 region has the DNA TGCAGTGCGGAAGGCTACACCTTC. V and J are TRBV20-1 and TRBJ1-2, with D uncertain. Trimming left V 6 bases short and J 8 bases short, with 4 bases between. The CDR3 contains 8 residues. The V gene's germline CDR1 is DFQATT and CDR2 SNEGSKA (reference sequence).